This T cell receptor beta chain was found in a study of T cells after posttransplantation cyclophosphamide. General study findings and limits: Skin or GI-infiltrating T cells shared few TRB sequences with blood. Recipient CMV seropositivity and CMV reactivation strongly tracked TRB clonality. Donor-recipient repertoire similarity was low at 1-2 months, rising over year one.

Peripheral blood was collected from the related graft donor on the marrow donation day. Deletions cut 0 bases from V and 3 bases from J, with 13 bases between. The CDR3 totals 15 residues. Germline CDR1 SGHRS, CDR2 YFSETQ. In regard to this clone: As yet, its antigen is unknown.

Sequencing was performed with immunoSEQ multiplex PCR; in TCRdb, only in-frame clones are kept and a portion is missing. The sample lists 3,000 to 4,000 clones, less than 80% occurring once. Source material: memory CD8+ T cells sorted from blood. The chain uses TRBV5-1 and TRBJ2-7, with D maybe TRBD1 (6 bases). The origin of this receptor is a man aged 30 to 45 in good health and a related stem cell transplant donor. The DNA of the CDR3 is TGCGCCAGCAGCTTGGAAGGGGGTAGGTTCTACGAGCAGTACTTC. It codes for CASSLEGGRFYEQYF.